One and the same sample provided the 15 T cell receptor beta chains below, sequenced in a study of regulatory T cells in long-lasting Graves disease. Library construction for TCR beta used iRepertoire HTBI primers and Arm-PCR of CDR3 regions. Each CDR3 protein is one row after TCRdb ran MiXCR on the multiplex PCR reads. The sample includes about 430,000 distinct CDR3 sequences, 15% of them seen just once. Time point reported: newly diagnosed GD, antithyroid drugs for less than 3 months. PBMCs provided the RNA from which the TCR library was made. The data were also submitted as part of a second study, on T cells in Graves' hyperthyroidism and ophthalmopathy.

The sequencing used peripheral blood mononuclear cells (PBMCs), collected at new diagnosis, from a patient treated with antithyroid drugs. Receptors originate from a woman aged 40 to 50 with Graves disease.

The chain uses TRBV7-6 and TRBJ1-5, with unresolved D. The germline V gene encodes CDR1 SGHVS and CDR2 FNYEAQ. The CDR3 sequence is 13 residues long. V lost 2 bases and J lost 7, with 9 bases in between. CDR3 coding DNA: TGTGCCAGCAGCTTATCTGTCGGACAGCCCCAGCATTTT. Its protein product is CASSLSVGQPQHF. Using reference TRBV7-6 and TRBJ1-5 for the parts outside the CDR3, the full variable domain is GAGVSQSPRYKVTKRGQDVALRCDPISGHVSLYWYRQALGQGPEFLTYFNYEAQQDKSGLPNDRFSAERPEGSISTLTIQRTEQRDSAMYRCASSLSVGQPQHFGDGTRLSIL.

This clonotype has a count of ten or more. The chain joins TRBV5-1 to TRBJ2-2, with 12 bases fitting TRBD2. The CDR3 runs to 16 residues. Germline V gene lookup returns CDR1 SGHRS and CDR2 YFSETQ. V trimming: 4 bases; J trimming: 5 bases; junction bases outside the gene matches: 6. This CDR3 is CASSRRLAGETGELFF. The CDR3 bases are TGCGCCAGCAGCCGTCGACTAGCGGGAGAAACCGGGGAGCTGTTTTTT. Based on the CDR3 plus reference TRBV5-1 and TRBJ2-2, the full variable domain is KAGVTQTPRYLIKTRGQQVTLSCSPISGHRSVSWYQQTPGQGLQFLFEYFSETQRNKGNFPGRFSGRQFSNSRSEMNVSTLELGDSALYLCASSRRLAGETGELFFGEGSRLTVL.

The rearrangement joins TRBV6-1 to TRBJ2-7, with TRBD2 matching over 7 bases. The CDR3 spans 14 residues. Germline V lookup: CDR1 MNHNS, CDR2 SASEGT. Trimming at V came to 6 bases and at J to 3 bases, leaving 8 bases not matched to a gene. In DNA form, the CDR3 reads TGTGCCAGCAGAAACGCCCTAGCGGACTACGAGCAGTACTTC. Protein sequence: CASRNALADYEQYF.

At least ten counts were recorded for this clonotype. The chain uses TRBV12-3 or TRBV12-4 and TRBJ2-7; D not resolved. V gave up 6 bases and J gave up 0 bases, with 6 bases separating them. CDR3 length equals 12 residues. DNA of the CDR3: TGTGCCAGCAGCCAAAACTCCTACGAGCAGTACTTC. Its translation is CASSQNSYEQYF.

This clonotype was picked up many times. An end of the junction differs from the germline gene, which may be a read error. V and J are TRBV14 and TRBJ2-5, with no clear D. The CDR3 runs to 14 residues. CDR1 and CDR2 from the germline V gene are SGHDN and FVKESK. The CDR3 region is CASSQDWSPVQLHF. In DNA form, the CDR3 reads TGTGCCAGCAGCCAAGATTGGTCGCCAGTCCAGCTTCACTTC.

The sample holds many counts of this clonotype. This CDR3 is CASSLRTSGVSSYEQYF. CDR3 coding DNA: TGTGCCAGCAGCCTACGGACTAGCGGGGTTAGCTCCTACGAGCAGTACTTC. The chain is built from TRBV7-9 and TRBJ2-7; 12 bases align to TRBD2. The CDR3 totals 17 residues. CDR1 is SEHNR, CDR2 FQNEAQ, per germline (reference sequence). J lost 0 bases, V lost 5 bases, and 8 bases had no gene match. The variable domain in full, completed from reference TRBV7-9 and TRBJ2-7, reads DTGVSQNPRHKITKRGQNVTFRCDPISEHNRLYWYRQTLGQGPEFLTYFQNEAQLEKSRLLSDRFSAERPKGSFSTLEIQRTEQGDSAMYLCASSLRTSGVSSYEQYFGPGTRLTVT.

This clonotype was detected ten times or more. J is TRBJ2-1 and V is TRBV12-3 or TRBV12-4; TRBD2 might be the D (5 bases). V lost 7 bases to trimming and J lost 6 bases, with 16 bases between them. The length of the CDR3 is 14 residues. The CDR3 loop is CASKGQYGSNEQFF. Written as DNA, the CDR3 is TGTGCCAGCAAAGGCCAGTATGGGAGCAATGAGCAGTTCTTC.

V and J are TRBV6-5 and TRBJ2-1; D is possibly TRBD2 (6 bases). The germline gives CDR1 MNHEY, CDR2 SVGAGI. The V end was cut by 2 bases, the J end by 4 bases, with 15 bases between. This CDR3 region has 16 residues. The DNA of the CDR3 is TGTGCCAGCAGTTACCTCGGGGGAGAGGGTTACAATGAGCAGTTCTTC. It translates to CASSYLGGEGYNEQFF.

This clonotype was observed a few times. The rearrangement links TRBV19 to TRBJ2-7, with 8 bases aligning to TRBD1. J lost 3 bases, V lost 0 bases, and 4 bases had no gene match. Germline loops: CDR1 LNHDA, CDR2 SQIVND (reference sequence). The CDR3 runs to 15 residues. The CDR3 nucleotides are TGTGCCAGTAGTATAGATTCAGGGGGCAGCTACGAGCAGTACTTC. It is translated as CASSIDSGGSYEQYF.

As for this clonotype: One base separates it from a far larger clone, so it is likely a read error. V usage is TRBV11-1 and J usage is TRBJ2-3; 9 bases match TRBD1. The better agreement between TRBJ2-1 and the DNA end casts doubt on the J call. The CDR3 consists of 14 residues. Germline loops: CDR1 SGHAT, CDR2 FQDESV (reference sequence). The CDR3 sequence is CASSLEDRGYEQFF. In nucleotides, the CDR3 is TGTGCCAGCAGCTTAGAGGACAGGGGCTACGAGCAGTTCTTC.

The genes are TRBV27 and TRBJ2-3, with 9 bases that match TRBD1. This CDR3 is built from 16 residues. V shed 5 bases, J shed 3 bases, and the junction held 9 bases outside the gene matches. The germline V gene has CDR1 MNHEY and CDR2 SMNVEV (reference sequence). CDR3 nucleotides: TGTGCCAGCAGTCCGACAGGGGGGGGAGGTACAGATACGCAGTATTTT. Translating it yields CASSPTGGGGTDTQYF.

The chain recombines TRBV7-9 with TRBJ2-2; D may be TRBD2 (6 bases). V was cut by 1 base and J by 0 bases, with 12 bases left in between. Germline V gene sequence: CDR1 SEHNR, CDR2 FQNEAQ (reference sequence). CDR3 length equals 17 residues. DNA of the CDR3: TGTGCCAGCAGCTTAGGAATAAGCGGGTCGAACACCGGGGAGCTGTTTTTT. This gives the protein CASSLGISGSNTGELFF.

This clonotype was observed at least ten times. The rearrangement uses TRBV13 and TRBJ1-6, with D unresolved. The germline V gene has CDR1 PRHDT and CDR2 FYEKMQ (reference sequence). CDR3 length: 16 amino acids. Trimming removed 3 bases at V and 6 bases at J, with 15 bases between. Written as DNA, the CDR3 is TGTGCCAGCAGCTTTAGGACGGAAGGACCTAATTCACCCCTCCACTTT. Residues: CASSFRTEGPNSPLHF. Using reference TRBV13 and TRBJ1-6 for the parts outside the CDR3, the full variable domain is AAGVIQSPRHLIKEKRETATLKCYPIPRHDTVYWYQQGPGQDPQFLISFYEKMQSDKGSIPDRFSAQQFSDYHSELNMSSLELGDSALYFCASSFRTEGPNSPLHFGNGTRLTVT.

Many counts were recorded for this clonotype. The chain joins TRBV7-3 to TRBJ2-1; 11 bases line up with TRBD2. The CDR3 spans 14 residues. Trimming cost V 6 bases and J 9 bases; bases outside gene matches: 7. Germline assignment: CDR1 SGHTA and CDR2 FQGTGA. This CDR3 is CASSGTSGRGEQFF. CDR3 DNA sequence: TGTGCCAGCAGTGGGACTAGCGGTAGAGGTGAGCAGTTCTTC.

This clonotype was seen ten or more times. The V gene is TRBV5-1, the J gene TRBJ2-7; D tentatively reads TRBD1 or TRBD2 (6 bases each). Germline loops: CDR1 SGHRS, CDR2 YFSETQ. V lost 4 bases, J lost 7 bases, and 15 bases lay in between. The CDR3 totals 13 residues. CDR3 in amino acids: CASSPGASMEQYF. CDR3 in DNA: TGCGCCAGCAGCCCGGGGGCCTCCATGGAGCAGTACTTC.